The 18 T cell receptor beta chains listed next were all sequenced from one sample in a study of shared clonotypes between healthy human individuals. Selected positively for CCR7 and CD45RO-negative, naive CD8 cells excluded terminally differentiated effector memory CD45RA+ cells. The assay was immunoSEQ multiplex PCR, and TCRdb's table has in-frame clones only and misses some. The profile covers about 2 million clones, with approximately 94% appearing a single time and approximately 1% taken by the ten largest. Sequences were obtained from naive CD8+ T cells sorted from blood. These receptors originate from a man younger than 30 in good health.

The chain employs TRBV10-3 and TRBJ2-7, with D perhaps TRBD1 or TRBD2 (6 bases each). V was pared by 3 bases and J by 7 bases, with 19 bases between. The CDR3 runs to 15 residues. Germline assignment: CDR1 ENHRY and CDR2 SYGVKD. In DNA form, the CDR3 reads TGTGCCATCAGTGACCCGAGGGGGGTATCCGGGGAGCAGTACTTC. Residues: CAISDPRGVSGEQYF.

The gene calls are TRBV11-2 and TRBJ2-7; unclear D gene. Germline lookup yields CDR1 SGHAT and CDR2 FQNNGV. V was trimmed by 6 bases and J by 4 bases, leaving 22 bases between them. The CDR3 loop spans 16 amino acids. CDR3 sequence: CASSTNLDTLLYEQYF. The CDR3 DNA follows: TGTGCCAGCAGTACAAACCTAGATACATTATTATACGAGCAGTACTTC.

About this clone: This specimen includes other DNA sequences encoding the same CDR3. The CDR3: CASSLGTSYNEQFF. The CDR3 DNA sequence: TGTGCCAGCAGTTTAGGTACCTCCTACAATGAGCAGTTCTTC. The chain has TRBV27 and TRBJ2-1; D is ambiguous. The germline gives CDR1 MNHEY, CDR2 SMNVEV (reference sequence). The CDR3 spans 14 residues. V shed 2 bases and J shed 0 bases, with 5 bases lying between them.

Concerning this clone itself: The sample holds other DNA sequences that translate to the same CDR3. CDR3 coding DNA: TGTGCCAGCAGCGTCGGACTAGCGGATTCCTACGAGCAGTACTTC. As protein: CASSVGLADSYEQYF. The chain combines TRBV9 with TRBJ2-7, with TRBD2 matching over 10 bases. This CDR3 comprises 15 residues. Germline V gene lookup returns CDR1 SGDLS and CDR2 YYNGEE. J was trimmed by 1 base and V by 2 bases; bases with no gene match: 3.

V gene TRBV7-8 combines with J gene TRBJ2-2; either TRBD1 or TRBD2 may supply D (5 bases each). The germline V gene has CDR1 SGHVS and CDR2 FQNEAQ. This CDR3 is 15 amino acids long. V was clipped by 3 bases and J by 7 bases, with 15 bases between them. The CDR3 reads CASSFSGTLDGELFF. CDR3 bases: TGTGCCAGCAGCTTTTCCGGGACCCTGGACGGGGAGCTGTTTTTT.

The chain combines TRBV6-4 with TRBJ1-3, with no clear D. This CDR3 has 15 residues. Germline loops: CDR1 MRHNA, CDR2 SNTAGT. Trimming took off 6 bases at V and 0 bases at J, with 12 bases between the two ends. Here the CDR3 reads CASRGRADSGNTIYF. The CDR3 DNA is TGTGCCAGCAGGGGGAGGGCAGACTCTGGAAACACCATATATTTT.

The V and J genes are TRBV4-1 and TRBJ2-1; 11 bases agree with TRBD2. V lost 4 bases, J lost 8 bases, and 4 bases stayed unmatched. Germline CDR1 and CDR2: MGHRA and YSYEKL. The CDR3 is 14 amino acids. The CDR3 region is CASSLTSGSYEQFF. CDR3 bases: TGCGCCAGCAGCCTTACTAGCGGGAGCTATGAGCAGTTCTTC.

The rearrangement links TRBV2 to TRBJ2-2; D may be TRBD1 or TRBD2 (5 bases each). The CDR3 consists of 17 residues. Germline values: CDR1 SNHLY, CDR2 FYNNEI. The ends were cut back, 4 bases at V and 3 bases at J, with 18 bases in the middle. The CDR3 region is CASSGRVDRGDTGELFF. The CDR3 nucleotides read TGTGCCAGCAGTGGCAGGGTAGATCGAGGGGACACCGGGGAGCTGTTTTTT.

The rearrangement uses TRBV29-1 and TRBJ2-7; a weak D match, TRBD2 (6 bases). CDR3 length equals 13 residues. The ends were cut back, 4 bases at V and 5 bases at J, with 15 bases in the middle. The germline V gene has CDR1 SQVTM and CDR2 ANQGSEA. In DNA form, the CDR3 reads TGCAGCGTTGTCGGAGGGAGTGGCAACGAGCAGTACTTC. Translated: CSVVGGSGNEQYF.

For the CDR3, the DNA is TGTGCCAGCAGCTATACAGGCTCCTACGAGCAGTACTTC. Its protein product is CASSYTGSYEQYF. The chain joins TRBV7-8 to TRBJ2-7; D is possibly TRBD1 (5 bases). The CDR3 loop spans 13 amino acids. Trimming removed 4 bases at V and 0 bases at J, with 7 bases between. Germline CDR1 is SGHVS and CDR2 is FQNEAQ.

The V gene is TRBV5-3, the J gene TRBJ1-2, with a tentative D call TRBD1 (5 bases). TRBV5-3 belongs to the ORF category, with a function that is uncertain. The V end was cut by 0 bases, the J end by 3 bases, with 18 bases between. This CDR3 contains 17 residues. CDR3 amino acids: CARSLAGRARAHYGYTF. In nucleotides, the CDR3 is TGTGCCAGAAGCTTGGCGGGCAGGGCTAGGGCACACTATGGCTACACCTTC.

On this clone: Different DNA sequences within this sample yield the same CDR3. The chain carries TRBV4-1 and TRBJ1-5; 7 nucleotides line up with TRBD1. The trim removed 2 bases at V and 2 bases at J, leaving 0 bases unmatched. This CDR3 contains 14 residues. Per germline, CDR1 MGHRA and CDR2 YSYEKL. CDR3 amino acids: CASSQTGGNQPQHF. CDR3 in DNA: TGCGCCAGCAGCCAAACAGGGGGCAATCAGCCCCAGCATTTT.

About this clone itself: Other DNA sequences of this sample code for an identical CDR3. This chain joins TRBV2 and TRBJ1-4; TRBD1 is a possible D gene (6 bases). Germline loops: CDR1 SNHLY, CDR2 FYNNEI. The CDR3 loop spans 13 amino acids. V lost 6 bases to trimming and J lost 4 bases, with 9 bases between them. The CDR3 DNA reads as TGTGCCAGCAGGGACAGCTATAATGAAAAACTGTTTTTT. It translates to CASRDSYNEKLFF.

This rearrangement joins TRBV6-5 to TRBJ1-2, with D unresolved. Germline V gene lookup returns CDR1 MNHEY and CDR2 SVGAGI. The germline V and J ends were trimmed by 0 bases and 2 bases, with 10 bases remaining between them. The CDR3 has 15 residues. CDR3: CASSYSPAGNYGYTF. The CDR3 DNA is TGTGCCAGCAGTTACTCCCCGGCAGGCAACTATGGCTACACCTTC.

The chain is built from TRBV13 and TRBJ1-1; 9 bases fit TRBD1. Losses at the gene ends were 5 bases for V and 4 bases for J; bases not matched to a gene: 2. Germline values: CDR1 PRHDT, CDR2 FYEKMQ (reference sequence). CDR3 length equals 13 residues. CDR3 nucleotides: TGTGCCAGCAGCACACAGGGGGCCACTGAAGCTTTCTTT. This encodes CASSTQGATEAFF.

The V gene is TRBV6-5, the J gene TRBJ2-2, with D possibly matching TRBD2 (6 bases). Germline assignment: CDR1 MNHEY and CDR2 SVGAGI. Trimming left V 4 bases short and J 1 base short, with 13 bases between. There are 16 residues in the CDR3. The CDR3 protein is CASSSDPGENTGELFF. The CDR3 nucleotides read TGTGCCAGCAGTTCTGACCCGGGAGAGAACACCGGGGAGCTGTTTTTT.

This sequence joins TRBV4-1 and TRBJ1-5; tentatively, D is TRBD1 (5 bases). V lost 0 bases to trimming and J lost 2 bases, with 14 bases between them. Germline CDR1 and CDR2: MGHRA and YSYEKL. The CDR3 consists of 17 residues. CDR3 protein: CASSQDGAGTGNQPQHF. The DNA for the CDR3 is TGCGCCAGCAGCCAAGATGGGGCCGGGACGGGCAATCAGCCCCAGCATTTT.

CDR3 sequence (DNA): TGTGCCACTGCCCCCACGGGGTACAATGAGCAGTTCTTC. Translated, it gives CATAPTGYNEQFF. The chain carries TRBV19 and TRBJ2-1, with a possible D match to TRBD2 (5 bases). The V gene lost 10 bases and the J gene lost 4 bases, with 14 bases spanning the gap. Per the germline V gene, CDR1 is LNHDA and CDR2 is SQIVND (reference sequence). The CDR3 spans 13 residues.